This is a list of T cell receptor beta chains from one sample in a study of glioma-infiltrating T cells. TCRdb re-analysed the multiplex PCR reads in MiXCR, keeping a single row per CDR3 protein. Among 100,000 to 150,000 distinct CDR3 sequences listed, around a quarter were seen once. Sequencing was carried out using glioma tissue, nonneoplastic brain tissue, or PBMCs (not recorded which). The source is a human donor with low-grade glioma or glioblastoma, undergoing nonglioma brain surgery, or in good health (not recorded which). CDR3s include the opening cysteine and the closing phenylalanine or tryptophan. The D gene is left open where the match is weak. Clone size is not always given. Where it is, it says once, few, many or a class for expanded clones.

V: TRBV7-2
D: NA
J: TRBJ1-5
size: many
DNA: TGCGCCAGCAGCCAAGGAAATAGCAATCAGCCCCAGCATTTT
CDR3: CASSQGNSNQPQHF

V: TRBV7-8
D: NA
J: TRBJ1-1
size: NA
DNA: TGTGCCAGCAGCCATCAGAGCACTGAAGCTTTATTT
CDR3: CASSHQSTEALF

V: TRBV12-3/TRBV12-4
D: NA
J: TRBJ1-5
size: many
DNA: TGTGCCAGCAGCCTCCGGTCCGGGGGTGAAGAGCCCCAGCATTTT
CDR3: CASSLRSGGEEPQHF

V: TRBV20-1
D: TRBD2
J: TRBJ2-1
size: many
DNA: TGCAGTGCTAGAGATAGCGGGGGGGCGTACAATGAGCAGTTCTTC
CDR3: CSARDSGGAYNEQFF

V: TRBV6-6
D: NA
J: TRBJ2-5
size: many
DNA: TGTGCCAGCAGTTACGAACGGAGGTCGGAGACCCAGTACTTC
CDR3: CASSYERRSETQYF

V: TRBV24-1
D: NA
J: TRBJ2-2
size: many
DNA: TGTGCCACCAGTGATTTACGGACAGCTGGGGAGCTGTTTTTT
CDR3: CATSDLRTAGELFF

V: TRBV28
D: NA
J: TRBJ2-3
size: many
DNA: TGTGCCAGCAGTTCCCCTCGCACAGATACGCAGTATTTT
CDR3: CASSSPRTDTQYF

V: TRBV5-4
D: NA
J: TRBJ1-1
size: NA
DNA: TGTGCCAGCAGCGAGAAGGGCGGCACTGAAGCTTTCTTT
CDR3: CASSEKGGTEAFF

V: TRBV2
D: NA
J: TRBJ1-1
size: few
DNA: TGTGCCAGCAGGGAGGACAGGAACACTGAAGCTTTCTTT
CDR3: CASREDRNTEAFF

V: TRBV7-9
D: NA
J: TRBJ1-2
size: many
DNA: TGTGCCAGCAGCTTCCTGACCCATGGCTACACCTTC
CDR3: CASSFLTHGYTF

V: TRBV6-1
D: NA
J: TRBJ1-4
size: many
DNA: TGTGCCAGCAGTTCGGGAACCCGGCGGGAAAAACTGTTTTTT
CDR3: CASSSGTRREKLFF

V: TRBV6-1
D: TRBD1
J: TRBJ2-1
size: many
DNA: TGTGCCAGCAGCCGCCGGGACAGCTCCTACAATGAGCAGTTCTTC
CDR3: CASSRRDSSYNEQFF

V: TRBV6-6
D: NA
J: TRBJ2-5
size: few
DNA: TGTGCCAGCAGTTACTCGAGGGGGGGGGCCCCAGAGACCCAGTACTTC
CDR3: CASSYSRGGAPETQYF

V: TRBV3-1
D: TRBD2
J: TRBJ2-1
size: few
DNA: TGTGCCAGCAGCCAAGGGGGGGGACTACCCCGATACAATGAGCAGTTCTTC
CDR3: CASSQGGGLPRYNEQFF

V: TRBV20-1
D: NA
J: TRBJ1-5
size: many
DNA: TGCAGTGCTAGAGATCCTGCAGGTGAGGAGAATAGCAATCAGCCCCAGCATTTT
CDR3: CSARDPAGEENSNQPQHF

V: TRBV2
D: NA
J: TRBJ2-2
size: NA
DNA: TGTGCCAGCAGTAAGGGAGGGGGGATCCCTTGGAGCACCGGGGAGCTGTTTTTT
CDR3: CASSKGGGIPWSTGELFF

V: TRBV29-1
D: NA
J: TRBJ1-1
size: NA
DNA: TGCAGCGTTGCCCAAAGCGGGAGGAGCACTGAAGCTTTCTTT
CDR3: CSVAQSGRSTEAFF

V: TRBV28
D: NA
J: TRBJ1-2
size: many
DNA: TGTGCCAGCAGGAAAATACGGGGCTACACCTTC
CDR3: CASRKIRGYTF

V: TRBV7-2
D: TRBD1
J: TRBJ2-5
size: many
DNA: TGTGCCAGCAGCCCGGACAGGGGTGAGACCCAGTACTTC
CDR3: CASSPDRGETQYF

V: TRBV7-3
D: NA
J: TRBJ2-1
size: NA
DNA: TGTGCCAGCAGCTCTAGGGGCCCGGGGGTCGGAACCTACAATGAGCAGTTCTTC
CDR3: CASSSRGPGVGTYNEQFF

V: TRBV15
D: TRBD2
J: TRBJ2-3
size: NA
DNA: TGTGCCACCAGCAGGTACCGGGCTAGCGGGGGGACAGATACGCAGTATTTT
CDR3: CATSRYRASGGTDTQYF

V: TRBV12-3/TRBV12-4
D: TRBD1
J: TRBJ1-2
size: NA
DNA: TGTGCCAGCATCCCCGGGACAGAGCGCCTCTATGGCTACACCTTC
CDR3: CASIPGTERLYGYTF

V: TRBV25-1
D: TRBD1
J: TRBJ1-4
size: NA
DNA: TGTGCCAGCAGCCGGGACAGGGGAGCCACTAATGAAAAACTGTTTTTT
CDR3: CASSRDRGATNEKLFF

V: TRBV12-3/TRBV12-4
D: NA
J: TRBJ2-1
size: few
DNA: TGTGCCAGCAGTTTAGTGACTACTTCCTTAAGCTCCTACAATGAGCAGTTCTTC
CDR3: CASSLVTTSLSSYNEQFF

V: TRBV12-3/TRBV12-4
D: NA
J: TRBJ1-2
size: NA
DNA: TGTGCCAGCAGTTTACGGGGATCAAAGCGGGGCTACACCTTC
CDR3: CASSLRGSKRGYTF

V: TRBV20-1
D: TRBD2
J: TRBJ2-1
size: few
DNA: TGCAGTGCGAATAGACTAGCAGGACACAATGAGCAGTTCTTC
CDR3: CSANRLAGHNEQFF

V: TRBV28
D: NA
J: TRBJ1-2
size: many
DNA: TGTGCCAGCAGTTCCGACAGCAACTATGGCTACACCTTC
CDR3: CASSSDSNYGYTF

V: TRBV15
D: TRBD2
J: TRBJ2-3
size: few
DNA: TGTGCCACAAAAGGTCGGCTAGCGGGGGTGGCAGATACGCAGTATTTT
CDR3: CATKGRLAGVADTQYF

V: TRBV7-9
D: NA
J: TRBJ2-5
size: few
DNA: TGTGCCAGCAGCTCAACAGAGTTGGCAGGTGGAGAGACCCAGTACTTC
CDR3: CASSSTELAGGETQYF

V: TRBV20-1
D: NA
J: TRBJ1-5
size: NA
DNA: TGCAGAGCTAGGGCCCCGGGGGGAGGGCAGCCCCAGCATTTT
CDR3: CRARAPGGGQPQHF

V: TRBV3-1
D: NA
J: TRBJ2-1
size: few
DNA: TGTGCCAGCAGCCCCCCTCCGAGCTCCTACAATGAGCAGTTCTTC
CDR3: CASSPPPSSYNEQFF

V: TRBV14
D: NA
J: TRBJ1-4
size: NA
DNA: TGTGCCAGCAGCCAAGTCATTGGCAGAGATCCCTCATTTAATGAAAAACTGTTTTTT
CDR3: CASSQVIGRDPSFNEKLFF

V: TRBV3-1
D: NA
J: TRBJ2-1
size: NA
DNA: TGTGCCAGCAGCCAAGATCTTACCTCCGGGACTCCCTGGAATGAGCAGTTCTTC
CDR3: CASSQDLTSGTPWNEQFF

V: TRBV6-1
D: TRBD1
J: TRBJ1-2
size: NA
DNA: TGTGCCAGCAGTACAGGACAGGGTTTTTATGGCTACACCTTC
CDR3: CASSTGQGFYGYTF

V: TRBV20-1
D: NA
J: TRBJ1-3
size: many
DNA: TGCAGTGCTAGAGATCGCAGGGGCGGAAACACCATATATTTT
CDR3: CSARDRRGGNTIYF

V: TRBV7-2
D: TRBD1
J: TRBJ2-1
size: many
DNA: TGTGCCAGCAGCTTAGACAGGGGGCGCTGGAATGAGCAGTTCTTC
CDR3: CASSLDRGRWNEQFF

V: TRBV10-1
D: NA
J: TRBJ2-3
size: few
DNA: TGCGCCAGCAGTGCATTACCGGGGAAGGGGACAGATACGCAGTATTTT
CDR3: CASSALPGKGTDTQYF

V: TRBV28
D: NA
J: TRBJ2-1
size: few
DNA: TGTGCCAGCAGTTTTGGTCACAGGGTCAATGAGCAGTTCTTC
CDR3: CASSFGHRVNEQFF

V: TRBV20-1
D: NA
J: TRBJ1-1
size: few
DNA: TGCAGTGCTAGTCCAGGGGCCGGTGAAGCTTTCTTT
CDR3: CSASPGAGEAFF

V: TRBV7-6
D: NA
J: TRBJ1-1
size: few
DNA: TGTGCCAGCAGCTTGGGGGAAAGGGGTGAAGCTTTCTTT
CDR3: CASSLGERGEAFF

V: TRBV12-3/TRBV12-4
D: NA
J: TRBJ2-3
size: NA
DNA: TGTGCCAGCAGTTTGAGTGTGGACTCCGTGGCGGATACGCAGTATTTT
CDR3: CASSLSVDSVADTQYF

V: TRBV14
D: TRBD1
J: TRBJ1-1
size: few
DNA: TGTGCCAGCAGCCAAGCAGGGGGCCGGGGCACTGAAGCTTTCTTT
CDR3: CASSQAGGRGTEAFF

V: TRBV6-1
D: NA
J: TRBJ1-1
size: many
DNA: TGTGCCAGCAACCAAAGAGGGACGGCCCCTGAAGCTTTCTTT
CDR3: CASNQRGTAPEAFF

V: TRBV7-2
D: NA
J: TRBJ1-6
size: medium-sized
DNA: TGTGCCAGCATGTGGCAGAGTTATTCACCCCTCCACTTT
CDR3: CASMWQSYSPLHF

V: TRBV28
D: NA
J: TRBJ1-6
size: few
DNA: TGTGCCAGCAGTCAGGTTGCTGTTTATTCACCCCTCCACTTT
CDR3: CASSQVAVYSPLHF

V: TRBV20-1
D: NA
J: TRBJ2-3
size: many
DNA: TGCAGTGCCGACCACCCCGGCACAGATACGCAGTATTTT
CDR3: CSADHPGTDTQYF

V: TRBV7-4
D: TRBD1
J: TRBJ1-5
size: NA
DNA: TGTGCCAGCAGCCCATGGGGACCGACAGGGGAGTGCAATCAGCCCCAGCATTTT
CDR3: CASSPWGPTGECNQPQHF

V: TRBV11-1
D: NA
J: TRBJ2-3
size: once
DNA: TGTGCCAGCAGGTACAACCGGACTAGCACAGATACGCAGTATTTT
CDR3: CASRYNRTSTDTQYF

V: TRBV7-2
D: NA
J: TRBJ2-1
size: once
DNA: TGTGCCACCAGTGATTCCGGGACGGGCTCCTACAATGAGCAGTTCTTC
CDR3: CATSDSGTGSYNEQFF

V: TRBV14
D: NA
J: TRBJ1-6
size: NA
DNA: TGTGCCAGCAGCCAAGAAAGAGGGATCGGTTCACCCCTCCACTTT
CDR3: CASSQERGIGSPLHF

V: TRBV3-1
D: NA
J: TRBJ1-4
size: few
DNA: TGTGCCAGCAGCCGTCTTGGGGGCCCGAATGAAAAACTGTTTTTT
CDR3: CASSRLGGPNEKLFF

V: TRBV10-3
D: NA
J: TRBJ2-5
size: few
DNA: TGTGCCATCAGTTATACCCTCGGGGGGCCAGAGACCCAGTACTTC
CDR3: CAISYTLGGPETQYF

V: TRBV20-1
D: NA
J: TRBJ2-1
size: many
DNA: TGCAGTGCTAGAGAAGTGGTGCTCGGTGGTGAGCAGTTCTTC
CDR3: CSAREVVLGGEQFF

V: TRBV28
D: NA
J: TRBJ1-4
size: NA
DNA: TGTGCCAGCAGTTCATTATTATCCTGGGAGGCAGGGGACGCAACTAATGAAAAACTGTTTTTT
CDR3: CASSSLLSWEAGDATNEKLFF

V: TRBV15
D: NA
J: TRBJ2-2
size: few
DNA: TGTGCCACCAGCAGGGTGACGGGGAACACCGGGGAGCTGTTTTTT
CDR3: CATSRVTGNTGELFF